The clone carrying this T cell receptor beta chain was seen only a few times. The sample originates from a study of blood T cell repertoires in COVID-19. Study-wide context: Both acute and convalescent COVID-19 samples were obtained from the United States, Italy and Spain.

This CDR3 spans 15 amino acids. V was pared by 2 bases and J by 2 bases, with 12 bases between. Germline CDR1 SGHTA, CDR2 FQGNSA. Donors in Cohort 3 who had recovered were those with two negative PCRs, healthcare professional clearance, or resolution of their symptoms. Assay used: immunoSEQ multiplex PCR; TCRdb lists only in-frame clones, some missing. The table shows some 460,000 clones, with about nine tenths occurring only once. Sequenced sample: PBMCs or T cells enriched from blood (not recorded which). This rearrangement joins TRBV7-2 to TRBJ1-1; unclear D gene. This receptor was identified in a young woman who had recovered from COVID-19. The CDR3 loop reads CASSLNSGFNTEAFF. CDR3 DNA: TGTGCCAGCAGCTTAAATTCGGGGTTTAACACTGAAGCTTTCTTT.